The 17 T cell receptor beta chains presented below share a single source sample, sequenced in a study of radiotherapy plus CTLA-4 blockade in lung cancer. The table came from immunoSEQ multiplex PCR; TCRdb's copy has only in-frame clones and leaves some out. The sample includes approximately 37,000 clones, under 80% of them seen just once. This material consisted of peripheral blood, taken from a patient treated with radiotherapy plus ipilimumab. The receptors shown here come from a human donor with non-small cell lung cancer who had stable disease on radiotherapy plus ipilimumab.

V is TRBV21-1 and J is TRBJ2-3; no DNA check was done on the table's D call, TRBD2. TRBV21-1 is shown as a pseudogene. The CDR3 extends over 11 amino acids. The CDR3, as DNA: TGTTATAACCACTGCACAGATACGCAGTATTTT. Translation: CYNHCTDTQYF.

The J gene is TRBJ1-3, the V gene TRBV10-1; D gene unclear. Germline-derived CDR1 and CDR2 are WNHNN and SYGVQD (reference sequence). V was clipped by 7 bases and J by 1 base, with 8 bases between them. This CDR3 has 13 amino acids. The DNA for the CDR3 is TGCGCCAGCAATCCAAAATCTGGAAACACCATATATTTT. Its translation is CASNPKSGNTIYF.

CDR3: CASSHLDRGNSPLHF. CDR3 coding DNA: TGCGCCAGCAGCCACCTGGACAGGGGGAATTCACCCCTCCACTTT. V and J are TRBV4-3 and TRBJ1-6; 10 positions match TRBD1. V shed 3 bases, J shed 7 bases, and the junction held 3 bases outside the gene matches. The germline gives CDR1 LGHNA, CDR2 YSLEER. CDR3 length: 15 amino acids.

This chain uses TRBV19 with TRBJ1-5; TRBD1 matches at 7 bases. Germline values: CDR1 LNHDA, CDR2 SQIVND (reference sequence). This CDR3 has 17 residues. The V and J ends lost 6 bases and 5 bases, in that order; junction bases with no gene match: 16. As DNA, the CDR3 is TGTGCCAGTAGGCCCCCGTGGGACAGATCGCCCCATCAGCCCCAGCATTTT. Translation gives CASRPPWDRSPHQPQHF.

The chain has TRBV5-5 and TRBJ2-1; D is unclear. The CDR3 covers 11 residues. The V gene's germline CDR1 is SGHKS and CDR2 YYEKEE (reference sequence). The V gene lost 4 bases and the J gene lost 7 bases, with 6 bases spanning the gap. CDR3 nucleotide sequence: TGTGCCAGCAGCCCTAGGAATGAGCAGTTCTTC. This translates into CASSPRNEQFF. Complete variable domain (other parts from reference TRBV5-5 and TRBJ2-1): DAGVTQSPTHLIKTRGQQVTLRCSPISGHKSVSWYQQVLGQGPQFIFQYYEKEERGRGNFPDRFSARQFPNYSSELNVNALLLGDSALYLCASSPRNEQFFGPGTRLTVL.

This clone showed up just once. The chain employs TRBV2 and TRBJ2-5, with a possible D match to TRBD2 (6 bases). The germline CDR1 and CDR2 sequences are SNHLY and FYNNEI. The V and J ends lost 6 bases and 5 bases respectively, with 22 bases between them. This CDR3 has 16 residues. The CDR3 DNA reads as TGTGCCAGCAGCGGGGATCGATACCGGGGGTGGGAGACCCAGTACTTC. Encoded protein: CASSGDRYRGWETQYF. Filled out from reference TRBV2 and TRBJ2-5, the complete variable domain reads EPEVTQTPSHQVTQMGQEVILRCVPISNHLYFYWYRQILGQKVEFLVSFYNNEISEKSEIFDDQFSVERPDGSNFTLKIRSTKLEDSAMYFCASSGDRYRGWETQYFGPGTRLLVL.

The chain is built from TRBV5-6 and TRBJ1-1, with D uncertain. The CDR3 is 13 amino acids. The germline V and J ends were trimmed by 0 bases and 3 bases, with 6 bases remaining between them. The germline gives CDR1 SGHDT, CDR2 YYEEEE. The CDR3 protein is CASSLVQYTEAFF. Here the CDR3 DNA reads TGTGCCAGCAGCTTGGTTCAATACACTGAAGCTTTCTTT.

The chain recombines TRBV27 with TRBJ1-3, with TRBD1 matching 8 bases. Trimming removed 6 bases from V and 1 base from J; junction bases left unmatched: 5. The germline V gene has CDR1 MNHEY and CDR2 SMNVEV (reference sequence). The CDR3 runs 15 residues. Here the CDR3 reads CASRQGAQSGNTIYF. The CDR3 nucleotides are TGTGCCAGCAGGCAGGGGGCGCAGTCTGGAAACACCATATATTTT.

The chain joins TRBV19 to TRBJ2-3; the D gene is possibly TRBD1 (6 bases). Germline CDR1 and CDR2: LNHDA and SQIVND (reference sequence). The V and J ends lost 4 bases and 1 base respectively, with 12 bases between them. The length of the CDR3 is 15 residues. The CDR3 DNA reads TGTGCCAGTAGTACAGGGGTCCAGGGCACAGATACGCAGTATTTT. This codes for CASSTGVQGTDTQYF.

This clone occurred a few times. V is TRBV7-3 and J is TRBJ1-1, with D unresolved. The CDR3 is made up of 13 amino acids. Per germline, CDR1 SGHTA and CDR2 FQGTGA. V was trimmed by 6 bases and J by 0 bases, leaving 8 bases between them. The CDR3 spells CASSGQLNTEAFF. DNA of the CDR3: TGTGCCAGCAGTGGGCAGCTGAACACTGAAGCTTTCTTT.

This clone was found a few times. This chain connects TRBV25-1 to TRBJ2-2; 9 bases map to TRBD1. V shed 6 bases and J 8 bases; nucleotides not matched to a gene: 10. This CDR3 has 15 residues. Per germline, CDR1 MGHDK and CDR2 SYGVNS. Here the CDR3 reads CASSPDRGTGGELFF. Here the CDR3 DNA reads TGTGCCAGCAGCCCAGACAGGGGGACCGGAGGGGAGCTGTTTTTT.

J is TRBJ2-7 and V is TRBV18; 8 bases match TRBD1. Germline V lookup: CDR1 KGHSH, CDR2 LQKENI. With 8 bases clipped from V and 1 base from J, the junction kept 7 bases outside the gene matches. CDR3 length: 14 residues. The CDR3 loop is CASTTGGTSYEQYF. The CDR3 DNA sequence: TGTGCCAGCACAACAGGGGGAACTTCCTACGAGCAGTACTTC.

The chain uses TRBV11-3 and TRBJ2-2, with D unresolved. The CDR3 extends over 12 amino acids. Trimming pared 2 bases from V and 8 bases from J, leaving 6 bases between. The germline V gene encodes CDR1 SGHNT and CDR2 YENEEA. CDR3 sequence: CASSLNYGELFF. CDR3 sequence (DNA): TGTGCCAGCAGCTTAAATTATGGGGAGCTGTTTTTT.

V is TRBV28 and J is TRBJ1-2, with TRBD1 matching 7 bases. The V segment lost 6 bases and the J segment 4 bases; nucleotides outside the gene matches: 8. CDR3 length: 14 amino acids. The germline V gene has CDR1 MDHEN and CDR2 SYDVKM. In DNA, the CDR3 is TGTGCCAGCAGGGGACCAGGGGGGAGCTATGGCTACACCTTC. It codes for CASRGPGGSYGYTF.

The rearrangement uses TRBV2 and TRBJ1-5; no clear D gene. The V end lost 7 bases, the J end lost 0 bases, and 13 bases lay between the germline ends. The germline V gene has CDR1 SNHLY and CDR2 FYNNEI. The CDR3 covers 15 residues. This chain's CDR3 is CASIQEPYSNQPQHF. The CDR3 bases are TGTGCCAGCATACAAGAACCTTATAGCAATCAGCCCCAGCATTTT.

The CDR3 DNA sequence: TGTGCCAGCAGTTTCGACAGGGGCGACACTGAAGCTTTCTTT. The encoded protein is CASSFDRGDTEAFF. The gene calls are TRBV11-3 and TRBJ1-1; 8 bases line up with TRBD1. V shed 6 bases and J 3 bases; nucleotides not matched to a gene: 6. The CDR3 runs 14 residues. CDR1 is SGHNT, CDR2 YENEEA, per germline. Together with reference TRBV11-3 and TRBJ1-1, the CDR3 gives the full variable domain: EAGVVQSPRYKIIEKKQPVAFWCNPISGHNTLYWYLQNLGQGPELLIRYENEEAVDDSQLPKDRFSAERLKGVDSTLKIQPAELGDSAVYLCASSFDRGDTEAFFGQGTRLTVV.

V usage is TRBV7-9 and J usage is TRBJ1-2; 7 bases are shared with TRBD1. The CDR3 has 16 residues. Trimming at V came to 5 bases and at J to 7 bases, leaving 16 bases not matched to a gene. Germline V gene lookup returns CDR1 SEHNR and CDR2 FQNEAQ (reference sequence). Written as DNA, the CDR3 is TGTGCCAGCAGCCTCCTCGGACAGGAGAGTACCTCTGGCTACACCTTC. Amino acids: CASSLLGQESTSGYTF.